This TCR beta chain was observed in a study of cytomegalovirus exposure and HLA in healthy donors listed by TCRdb under 2017. For context, the study as a whole: An earlier analysis of some 600 of the donors reported 276 Gb of sequence data and 95 million to 140 million unique TCR beta sequences obtained from 180 million or so T cells. HLA typing included class I and class II loci at four-digit resolution. To decide whether each TCR beta V gene segment behaved as functional or pseudogenic, an earlier analysis of some 580 of the donors relied on high-throughput TCR beta sequencing. A later analysis re-examined previously published TCR beta repertoires from more than 650 donors and added high-resolution HLA genotyping to investigate patterns of TCR occurrence. Donor age, sex, ethnicity and CMV serostatus were compiled alongside the repertoire data. Rather than using new phenotypic data, the later analysis identified candidate immune exposures from TCR beta sequences and from how often those sequences occurred across donors. Besides the first cohort of roughly 660 subjects, a separate validation cohort made up of roughly 120 different subjects was used. Among about 370 genotyped donors of the cohort, an average of approximately 240,000 unique TCR beta nucleotide sequences was sequenced per donor, of which approximately 18% were non-productive. About 330 gigabases of sequencing data and 70 million to 100 million unique TCR sequences made up an early release that covered under 750 HLA-typed donors. The study combined high-throughput TCR immunosequencing, statistical association of individual TCRs with disease status, and machine learning to predict cytomegalovirus infection status. A later genetic analysis took genome-wide SNP genotypes for about 55% of the 666 donors and used that subset as a discovery cohort. Because of strong linkage in the cohort, roughly five DR-DQ haplotypes were treated as single units for association and clustering. Using immunosequencing, the study profiled T cell repertoires from fewer than 850 subjects and related those repertoires to cytomegalovirus serostatus. The genetic ancestry cluster associated with self-reported Caucasian donors included roughly 84% of the roughly 400 genotyped donors. Typing coverage differed by locus: A, B, C, DRB1 and DQB1 were typed in about 620-640 donors, DQA1 in 522, DPA1 in some 610, and DPB1 in just under 480. All discovery cohort repertoires had been generated on a single sequencing platform. The study was designed to test whether signatures of past pathogen exposure could be identified by cataloging public T cell receptors.

The receptor library was made with the immunoSEQ multiplex PCR assay. A mixture of 60 forward primers for TCR Vbeta segments and 13 reverse primers for TCR Jbeta segments was used in the multiplex PCR. The CDR3 region of rearranged TCR beta genes was amplified from genomic DNA by a multiplex PCR assay. The Illumina HiSeq System was used to sequence the amplified TCR beta libraries as 87-base-pair reads. The study's processing was this. A later analysis tallied roughly 80 million unique TCR beta chains across the approximately 670 repertoires, and about 10 million of those chains were shared by two or more donors. Raw reads were error-corrected and collapsed into unique sequences with a nearest-neighbor algorithm that merged closely related sequences to remove PCR and sequencing errors. To assign V, D and J gene segments, CDR3 sequences were aligned to IMGT reference sequences. Each retained sequence needed at least a six-nucleotide match to both a V gene segment and a J gene segment. A rearrangement was called productive if the CDR3 had no stop codons and remained in frame with V and J, and every other rearrangement was called non-productive. Following IMGT convention, CDR3 was defined as the stretch from the second conserved V-encoded cysteine to the conserved J-encoded phenylalanine. The earlier analysis of some 600 of the donors excluded sequences that lacked an unambiguous match to a single V gene segment. In an earlier analysis of several hundred of the donors, V segments were called functional above 56.7% productive rearrangements and were called segregating when the between-donor standard deviation exceeded 5%. To diagnose cytomegalovirus status from the catalog of TCR beta chain sequences, a statistical classification framework was built. In a later analysis, TCR nucleotide sequences were compared against IMGT/GENE-DB human TR gene sequences so that V and J genes could be assigned. A later analysis assigned CDR3 sequences and most-parsimonious VDJ recombination scenarios with the TCRdist pipeline. In a later analysis, every TCR beta chain was defined by the combination of its CDR3 amino acid sequence and its V-gene family, and reads without a unique V-gene family were dropped. As a way to deal with suspected cross-contamination and a sequencing artifact, a later analysis dropped roughly 600 nucleotide sequences that were highly shared and had low generation probability. In a later analysis, a clonal expansion index for each public chain was calculated from normalized within-repertoire ranks of inferred template counts. A later analysis computed generation probabilities with a VDJ recombination model fitted to out-of-frame rearrangements, and checked the results against IGoR. A later analysis scored TCR-TCR, TCR-HLA and TCR-CMV co-occurrence with hypergeometric tests, applying a repertoire-size bias correction to TCR pairs. False discovery rates were estimated in a later analysis by permuting HLA or CMV assignments 20 times. In a later analysis, co-occurring TCRs were grouped with DBSCAN, and TCRdist sequence similarity was added when clustering was performed within HLA-allele-positive subsets. Repertoires with fewer than 30,000 or more than 120,000 public chains, plus five repertoires with anomalous nucleotide sharing, were excluded from co-occurrence clustering. In TCRdb, the immuneACCESS table is reduced to in-frame sequences with V and J assigned. These tables do not hold every clone; where another copy was compared, an unresolved V gene accounts for under half, and the others remain unexplained. That table gives V, J and clone size, and the DNA gave D and trimming. The sample table contains 110,000 or so clones; only one count was recorded for about 81% of them. The top ten clones comprise around 1.9% of the sample.

Of note for this clone: Its antigen specificity is not known. No base quality values were provided; no much bigger clone lies one nucleotide off.

Broad study findings and their caveats: The study listed 150 to 200 TCR beta chains as associated with cytomegalovirus. CMV serostatus was the only immune exposure information available for the cohort. At a false discovery rate of 0.05, a later analysis linked some 18,000 TCR beta sequences to specific HLA alleles. Linkage disequilibrium might explain the correlated functional status among segregating V segments, but an unknown experimental factor could not be ruled out. Across donors, most TCR sequences were observed very rarely, whereas some public TCRs were present in many individuals. In a later genetic analysis, fewer N-insertions in productive TCRs were reported among donors in an Asian-associated ancestry cluster than the roughly 670-donor mean. Because the 87-base-pair reads could not distinguish some IMGT-functional V segments, including TRBV6-2 and TRBV6-3, those segments were excluded. A cluster of highly shared sequence variants was judged likely to be a technical artifact of the sequencing pipeline. The cohort was sequenced for TCR beta chains only, and without alpha or paired-chain data the features that could be detected were limited. A further reported finding was that TCR beta sequences accurately predicted the HLA-A and HLA-B alleles for most subjects in the first cohort. In vitro tests confirmed that a few of the cytomegalovirus-associated TCR beta chains recognize cytomegalovirus antigens. Because HLA typing was unavailable for some donors at each locus, only the typed subset was used in association tests. Because counts were too low, about 18 rarely observed V segments, including chromosome 9 orphons, were excluded from the earlier analysis of 587 of the donors. In both the original and validation cohorts, the classifier was reported to diagnose cytomegalovirus status with high specificity and sensitivity. V-gene and J-gene trimming of TCR beta chains was associated with a missense DCLRE1C variant in a later genetic analysis, and the association was replicated in an independent cohort. Broadly in line with IMGT annotations, most TCR beta V segments showed up in productive rearrangements about 87% or about 30% of the time in an earlier analysis of around 550 of the donors. When HLA alleles, especially DR and DQ, strongly co-occurred, TCR associations were difficult to assign to individual alleles. In a later analysis, HLA-associated TCR beta chains showed more clonal expansion and lower generation probabilities than non-associated chains that were equally common. According to a later analysis, TCR association rates differed among HLA loci, with DRB1 alleles showing the most associated TCRs and HLA-C alleles showing the fewest. Presence/absence analyses assumed roughly uniform sequencing depth across donors, an assumption that may not hold. The authors suggested that the approach could potentially be generalized to other disease states and immunological phenotypes. Most CMV-associated TCR beta chains appeared to be HLA-restricted in a later analysis, and the HLA associations seemed to be driven largely by CMV exposure. According to a later analysis, parvovirus B19, influenza, CMV and Epstein-Barr virus appeared linked to several top co-occurrence clusters.

The cohort consisted of hundreds of healthy bone marrow donors. At the time of sampling, every cohort member was nominally healthy, though immune exposures that went unrecorded were likely present. The donor tested CMV seronegative, placing the donor among the 350 to 400 seronegative members of the cohort. Each donor provided a peripheral blood sample, and peripheral blood mononuclear cells were used for TCR beta sequencing. The Qiagen DNeasy Blood Extraction Kit was used to extract genomic DNA from the blood cell samples. CDR1 and CDR2, looked up from the germline V gene, are SGHVS and FNYEAQ. For this chain, trimming is 1 base at the V end and 5 bases at the J end, and the number of junction bases without a gene match is 8. Measured from the cysteine to the phenylalanine, the CDR3 is 15 residues long. Just the 45-base CDR3 DNA is kept, in frame starting at base 1.

Input material: PBMCs. This clonotype was sampled from a man aged 40-49 years in good health and CMV-seronegative. Recombination linked TRBV7-6 to TRBJ2-7; 7 of the junction bases match TRBD1. The DNA is as follows: TGTGCCAGCAGCTTAGAAGACAGGGCCGGGAACGAGCAGTACTTC. Its product reads: CASSLEDRAGNEQYF. With the rest looked up from the reference TRBV7-6 and TRBJ2-7 genes rather than sequenced, the full variable domain is GAGVSQSPRYKVTKRGQDVALRCDPISGHVSLYWYRQALGQGPEFLTYFNYEAQQDKSGLPNDRFSAERPEGSISTLTIQRTEQRDSAMYRCASSLEDRAGNEQYFGPGTRLTVT.